The T cell receptor (beta chain) under discussion was sequenced for a study of CD8+ T cells in alopecia areata. Study details: Treated patients took oral tofacitinib at 5 to 10 mg twice daily.

Study observations and caveats: More clonal than normal scalp was lesional scalp, particularly alopecia totalis/universalis. Among patients, TCR sharing was less clear than in mice, a difference possibly due in part to HLA diversity in the patient population.

As regards this clone: Its antigen is not identified.

Extracted RNA was reverse transcribed, and the resulting cDNA served as sequencing template. The data were produced by immunoSEQ multiplex PCR, yet TCRdb's version contains in-frame clones alone and is incomplete. The data show over 85,000 clones, roughly two fifths seen once. A FACSAria was used to sort CD4+ and CD8+ T cells. These cells came from PBMCs. This TCR came from a human donor with alopecia areata. The sequenced sample was CD4+ T cells sorted from blood.

The CDR3 loop is CSVEGGNLRDTQYF. Here the CDR3 DNA reads TGCAGCGTTGAGGGCGGGAACCTTAGGGATACGCAGTATTTT. The rearrangement joins TRBV29-1 to TRBJ2-3, with D possibly matching TRBD2 (6 bases). The CDR3 totals 14 residues. V lost 3 bases and J 6 bases, leaving 16 bases between the germline ends. Germline-derived CDR1 and CDR2 are SQVTM and ANQGSEA.